This is a list of T cell receptor beta chains from one sample in a study of breast tumors, draining lymph nodes, adjacent tissues. TCRdb re-analysed the multiplex PCR reads in MiXCR, keeping a single row per CDR3 protein. The sample carries 20,000 to 25,000 distinct CDR3 sequences, roughly 55% recorded once. The sample was breast tumor tissue. The source is a female donor with breast cancer. Some clones in this sample may be carry-over from other donors' samples. The CDR3 runs from the conserved cysteine through the conserved F or W. Each record gives: J gene, clone size, D gene, V gene, CDR3 DNA, CDR3 protein. A D gene is named only where the DNA matches it firmly. Only part of the rows carry a size: once, few, many, or a class if the clone is expanded.

TRBJ2-1 many NA TRBV7-9 TGTGCCAGCAGCTTTAGACTAGGGTACAATGAGCAGTTCTTC CASSFRLGYNEQFF
TRBJ1-3 few NA TRBV6-1 TGTGCCAGCAGTTACTCGGGCAGTCCTGGAAACACCATATATTTT CASSYSGSPGNTIYF
TRBJ2-1 once NA TRBV6-4 TGTGCCAGCAGTGACTCGACTAACAATGAGCAGTTCTTC CASSDSTNNEQFF
TRBJ1-1 few NA TRBV6-1 TGTGCCAGCCACACTTGGGGGGGCGCAGGGAACACTGAAGCTTTCTTT CASHTWGGAGNTEAFF
TRBJ2-7 medium-sized NA TRBV2 TGTGCCAGCAGGCAGGGTGGATCCTACGAGCAGTACTTC CASRQGGSYEQYF
TRBJ2-7 NA NA TRBV29-1 TGCAGCGGAGGGCAGACTATTTACGAGCAGTACTTC CSGGQTIYEQYF
TRBJ1-2 NA NA TRBV9 TGTGCCAGCAGCGAGGGGACATCTCGCGGCTACACCTTC CASSEGTSRGYTF
TRBJ2-7 NA NA TRBV7-9 TGTGCCAGCAGCCCCCCCGGGTACGAGCAGTACTTC CASSPPGYEQYF
TRBJ2-1 NA TRBD2 TRBV5-1 TGCGCCAGCAGCCTCGGACTAGCGGTGAGCTCCTGCAATGAGCAGTTCTTC CASSLGLAVSSCNEQFF
TRBJ2-7 once TRBD1 TRBV20-1 TGCACTCTACCCTCTCGGACAGGGGGCGACGAGCAGTACTTC CTLPSRTGGDEQYF
TRBJ1-2 medium-sized NA TRBV6-5 TGTGCCAGCCGCCCTATGGGACTCGGGGAGGCCGGCTATGGCTACACCTTC CASRPMGLGEAGYGYTF
TRBJ2-1 many NA TRBV20-1 TGCAGTGCTAGGGGGGAGGGGGTGAGTCCGGTGACCAATGAGCAGTTCTTC CSARGEGVSPVTNEQFF
TRBJ2-3 many TRBD2 TRBV6-4 TGTGCCAGCAGTGATGTTAGCGGGGGGAGCACAGATACGCAGTATTTT CASSDVSGGSTDTQYF
TRBJ2-1 many NA TRBV5-1 TGCGCCAGCAGCTTGGGGGTTGGAGGCAATGAGCAGTTCTTC CASSLGVGGNEQFF
TRBJ1-4 many NA TRBV4-2 TGTGCCAGCAGTCCCTCCCCGGTCGCAACTAATGAAAAACTGTTTTTT CASSPSPVATNEKLFF
TRBJ1-2 NA NA TRBV29-1 TGCAGCGCAAGGACAGACCTCTACGGCTACACCTTC CSARTDLYGYTF
TRBJ1-4 NA NA TRBV11-3 TGTGCCAGCAGCGCCAGTGCTGCGGCGGGCAATGAAAAACTGTTTTTT CASSASAAAGNEKLFF
TRBJ2-7 medium-sized NA TRBV5-1 TGCGCCAGCAGCAAGACGGGGACGGGACCCTACGAGCAGTACTTC CASSKTGTGPYEQYF
TRBJ2-7 NA TRBD1 TRBV4-3 TGCGCCAGCAGCCTTGGGACAGGGACCTACGAGCAGTACTTC CASSLGTGTYEQYF
TRBJ2-1 many TRBD2 TRBV6-1 TGTGCCAGCAGTGGGCGGGAGGGCCGTTCCTACAATGAGCAGTTCTTC CASSGREGRSYNEQFF
TRBJ2-7 once NA TRBV2 TGTGCCGGCAGTGAGCGGGACAGACGCTACGAGCAGTACTTC CAGSERDRRYEQYF
TRBJ1-4 NA NA TRBV2 TGTGCCAGCATGCGGACAGATAATGAAAAACTGTTTTTT CASMRTDNEKLFF
TRBJ2-5 NA NA TRBV7-2 TGTGCCAGCAGCTTAAGTTCGAGGGGAGAGACCCAGTACTTC CASSLSSRGETQYF
TRBJ2-7 NA NA TRBV7-2 TGTGCCAGCAGCTATAGAAGCCAGGGCACCACAAGCTACGAGCAGTACTTC CASSYRSQGTTSYEQYF
TRBJ2-1 once NA TRBV6-6 TGTGCCAGCAGTTATGGGACTGGGACGGATGAGCAGTTCTTC CASSYGTGTDEQFF